The 32 T cell receptor beta chains in this list originate from one sample, sequenced in a study of Graves' ophthalmopathy and Graves' hyperthyroidism. Amplification of TCR beta CDR3 regions used RNA transcripts. Amplification began with first-round RT-PCR using HTBI primers, then second-round multiplex PCR was performed. TCRdb reprocessed the multiplex PCR reads via MiXCR and lists one record per CDR3 protein. This sample has 350,000 to 400,000 distinct CDR3 sequences, with 18% found just once. The source material was peripheral blood. Receptors originate from a woman aged 18-35 years with Graves' ophthalmopathy.

The rearrangement links TRBV11-2 to TRBJ1-5; D perhaps matches TRBD1 (5 bases). The ends were cut back, 3 bases at V and 5 bases at J, with 17 bases in the middle. The CDR3 covers 16 residues. Looked up from germline, CDR1 is SGHAT and CDR2 is FQNNGV. As DNA, the CDR3 is TGTGCCAGCAGCTTCATGGGGCGATCGGGGGATCAGCCCCAGCATTTT. Translated: CASSFMGRSGDQPQHF.

This clonotype was observed at least ten times. The chain recombines TRBV11-2 with TRBJ1-6; TRBD1 matches at 10 bases. The CDR3 runs 14 residues. Germline V gives CDR1 SGHAT, CDR2 FQNNGV. V gave up 5 bases and J gave up 11 bases; unmatched junction bases: 6. The CDR3 DNA is TGTGCCAGCAGCACACCGGGACAGGGGACACCCCTCCACTTT. It yields the protein CASSTPGQGTPLHF.

This clonotype was observed many times. The rearrangement links TRBV18 to TRBJ1-3; D not certain. There are 14 residues in the CDR3. Trimming took off 5 bases at V and 2 bases at J, with 10 bases between the two ends. The V gene's germline CDR1 is KGHSH and CDR2 LQKENI. This chain's CDR3 is CASSSSGTGNTIYF. CDR3 coding DNA: TGTGCCAGCTCATCTTCGGGGACTGGAAACACCATATATTTT.

Ten or more counts support this clonotype. The V and J genes are TRBV7-6 and TRBJ1-1; weak D call: TRBD1 (6 bases). Trimming removed 1 base from V and 0 bases from J, with 15 bases in between. The germline CDR1 and CDR2 sequences are SGHVS and FNYEAQ. This CDR3 spans 17 amino acids. CDR3 amino acids: CASSLGGGGFMNTEAFF. The DNA for the CDR3 is TGTGCCAGCAGCTTAGGAGGGGGTGGATTTATGAACACTGAAGCTTTCTTT.

CDR3: CASSLWSGPRRAFF. As DNA, the CDR3 is TGTGCCAGCAGTTTATGGTCAGGGCCGAGGCGAGCTTTCTTT. The chain joins TRBV28 to TRBJ1-1; maybe TRBD1 (5 bases). Germline lookup yields CDR1 MDHEN and CDR2 SYDVKM. Trimming took 0 bases from V and 10 from J, leaving 15 bases between them. CDR3 size: 14 residues.

This clonotype came up many times. The V call is TRBV6-4, the J call TRBJ2-2; TRBD2 matches 9 bases. J was trimmed by 2 bases and V by 6 bases; bases with no gene match: 13. Germline loops: CDR1 MRHNA, CDR2 SNTAGT. The CDR3 length is 18 residues. The CDR3 here is CASRRWTSAPANTGELFF. The DNA of the CDR3 is TGTGCCAGCAGACGCTGGACTAGCGCCCCCGCCAACACCGGGGAGCTGTTTTTT.

This clonotype was counted at least ten times. The genes are TRBV27 and TRBJ2-7; D might be TRBD1 or TRBD2, each matching 5 bases. This CDR3 has 16 amino acids. Germline V gene lookup returns CDR1 MNHEY and CDR2 SMNVEV (reference sequence). V was cut by 4 bases and J by 3 bases, with 19 bases left in between. The CDR3 sequence is CASSSGTLYENYEQYF. The CDR3 nucleotides read TGTGCCAGCAGTTCTGGGACCCTTTACGAAAACTACGAGCAGTACTTC.

The table lists this clonotype with a few counts. V and J are TRBV11-1 and TRBJ2-7; D may be TRBD2 (6 bases). This CDR3 contains 14 residues. The V gene's germline CDR1 is SGHAT and CDR2 FQDESV (reference sequence). V was shortened by 1 base and J by 4 bases, with 11 bases between the two germline ends. CDR3 nucleotide sequence: TGTGCCAGCAGCTTAGAAGCGGGTTTGTACGAGCAGTACTTC. Translating gives CASSLEAGLYEQYF.

This clonotype was found many times. V and J are TRBV7-9 and TRBJ2-5; D is ambiguous. Germline assignment: CDR1 SEHNR and CDR2 FQNEAQ (reference sequence). The germline V and J ends were trimmed by 6 bases and 2 bases, with 7 bases remaining between them. CDR3 length: 12 amino acids. DNA for the CDR3: TGTGCCAGCAGTCGACTGCAAGAGACCCAGTACTTC. It codes for CASSRLQETQYF.

This clonotype was seen many times. The chain carries TRBV3-1 and TRBJ2-2; a possible D gene is TRBD2 (7 bases). CDR1 is LGHDT, CDR2 YNNKEL, per germline (reference sequence). The ends were cut back, 1 base at V and 0 bases at J, with 9 bases in the middle. The CDR3 length is 16 residues. The CDR3 DNA sequence: TGTGCCAGCAGCCAAGGGGGGGGCACGAACACCGGGGAGCTGTTTTTT. Protein product: CASSQGGGTNTGELFF. The full variable domain, completed using reference TRBV3-1 and TRBJ2-2, is DTAVSQTPKYLVTQMGNDKSIKCEQNLGHDTMYWYKQDSKKFLKIMFSYNNKELIINETVPNRFSPKSPDKAHLNLHINSLELGDSAVYFCASSQGGGTNTGELFFGEGSRLTVL.

The genes are TRBV12-3 or TRBV12-4 and TRBJ1-2; D is ambiguous. CDR3 length: 14 amino acids. V lost 2 bases and J 7 bases, leaving 14 bases between the germline ends. In DNA form, the CDR3 reads TGTGCCAGCAGTTTAAGTGGTGTTTTCCTTGGCTACACCTTC. Its protein product is CASSLSGVFLGYTF.

This clonotype appeared many times. This chain links TRBV28 with TRBJ1-1; D remains unclear. The germline gives CDR1 MDHEN, CDR2 SYDVKM. V dropped 3 bases and J dropped 10 bases, with 12 bases sitting between them. The CDR3 extends over 12 amino acids. The CDR3 here is CASSFILRGAFF. For the CDR3, the DNA is TGTGCCAGCAGTTTTATACTGCGCGGAGCTTTCTTT.

The chain carries TRBV9 and TRBJ2-5, with D possibly TRBD1 on 6 matching bases. This CDR3 contains 17 residues. V was pared by 7 bases and J by 5 bases, with 27 bases between. Germline lookup yields CDR1 SGDLS and CDR2 YYNGEE. CDR3: CASYPRDIGSPKETQYF. For the CDR3, the DNA is TGTGCCAGCTACCCACGGGACATCGGCTCCCCAAAGGAGACCCAGTACTTC.

The chain combines TRBV6-2 or TRBV6-3 with TRBJ2-5; D ambiguous. Germline V gives CDR1 MNHEY, CDR2 SVGEGT. This CDR3 has 14 amino acids. Trimming removed 6 bases from V and 2 bases from J, with 13 bases in between. The CDR3 protein is CASRPELRQETQYF. The CDR3 DNA is TGTGCCAGCAGACCGGAGCTTCGGCAAGAGACCCAGTACTTC.

The rearrangement links TRBV7-9 to TRBJ2-7; TRBD1 is a possible D gene (5 bases). Germline V CDR1 and CDR2: SEHNR, FQNEAQ (reference sequence). The V gene lost 5 bases and the J gene lost 2 bases, with 13 bases spanning the gap. The CDR3 loop spans 14 amino acids. CDR3 coding DNA: TGTGCCAGCAGCCATAAGGACACCCCCTACGAGCAGTACTTC. Translated: CASSHKDTPYEQYF.

About this clonotype itself: This could be a read error, since a much larger clone is one nucleotide away. A read error is likely, as this CDR3 ends without the conserved phenylalanine or tryptophan. The V call is TRBV19, the J call TRBJ2-7, with a possible D match to TRBD2 (5 bases). The V end was cut by 0 bases, the J end by 2 bases, with 11 bases between. CDR3 length: 15 amino acids. Germline V lookup: CDR1 LNHDA, CDR2 SQIVND (reference sequence). The CDR3 nucleotides are TGTGCCAGTAGTATAGAGACTACCATCACCTACGAGCAGTACTTA. Translated: CASSIETTITYEQYL.

This clonotype was recorded many times. V is TRBV7-3 and J is TRBJ1-1; weak D call: TRBD1 (6 bases). The CDR3 contains 18 residues. V shed 4 bases and J shed 0 bases, with 21 bases lying between them. Germline assignment: CDR1 SGHTA and CDR2 FQGTGA. CDR3 sequence (DNA): TGTGCCAGCAGCTATGGGGGCACGACCTCCGTTATGAACACTGAAGCTTTCTTT. Residues: CASSYGGTTSVMNTEAFF.

This clonotype was observed at least ten times. The chain combines TRBV6-2 or TRBV6-3 with TRBJ1-1, with D tentatively TRBD1 (6 bases). Germline CDR1 is MNHEY and CDR2 is SVGEGT. The CDR3 is 15 residues long. Trimming shortened V by 7 bases and J by 3 bases, and 18 bases separated the two germline ends. CDR3 sequence (DNA): TGTGCCAGCATGAGTAGTGGGGGCGGCGACACTGAAGCTTTCTTT. Its translation is CASMSSGGGDTEAFF.

In this sample, this clonotype turned up many times. The CDR3 carries no conserved terminal phenylalanine or tryptophan, so it likely arises from a read error. CDR3 loop: CASSRRAPVAQPQHL. Here the CDR3 DNA reads TGTGCCAGCAGTCGGCGGGCCCCAGTTGCTCAGCCCCAGCATCTT. The chain links TRBV28 to TRBJ1-5, with D unclear. Trimming pared 5 bases from V and 6 bases from J, leaving 17 bases between. CDR1 MDHEN and CDR2 SYDVKM come from the germline V gene. CDR3 length: 15 residues.

This clonotype came up many times. V and J are TRBV28 and TRBJ1-5; D gene uncertain. The CDR3 covers 13 residues. CDR1 is MDHEN and CDR2 is SYDVKM in the germline V gene. V was pared by 7 bases and J by 0 bases, with 7 bases between. The CDR3 sequence is CASILNSNQPQHF. CDR3 DNA: TGTGCCAGCATCCTTAATAGCAATCAGCCCCAGCATTTT.

This clonotype was counted at least ten times. The chain joins TRBV2 to TRBJ1-6; 8 bases map to TRBD1. The CDR3 sequence is 17 residues long. The V gene's germline CDR1 is SNHLY and CDR2 FYNNEI. The ends lost 7 bases at V and 6 bases at J; junction bases unmatched: 14. CDR3 nucleotide sequence: TGTGCCAGCACCGCCCTATCCAGGGGGCGGGTTAATTCACCCCTCCACTTT. As protein: CASTALSRGRVNSPLHF.

This clonotype has at least ten counts. The rearrangement links TRBV10-3 to TRBJ2-5; possibly TRBD1 for D (5 bases). The V end lost 0 bases, the J end lost 4 bases, and 15 bases lay between the germline ends. The length of the CDR3 is 16 residues. From germline, CDR1 is ENHRY and CDR2 SYGVKD. The CDR3 bases are TGTGCCATCAGTGAGTCGTCCCAGGGATGGCGAGAGACCCAGTACTTC. This encodes CAISESSQGWRETQYF.

The chain recombines TRBV7-6 with TRBJ2-5; perhaps TRBD2 as D (5 bases). Germline V CDR1 and CDR2: SGHVS, FNYEAQ. This CDR3 contains 15 residues. Deletions cut 4 bases from V and 5 bases from J, with 17 bases between. The CDR3 sequence is CASSSRRGSGETQYF. CDR3 sequence (DNA): TGTGCCAGCAGCTCAAGGCGAGGGTCCGGGGAGACCCAGTACTTC.

The sample holds many counts of this clonotype. The rearrangement uses TRBV7-8 and TRBJ2-5; D not certain. CDR3 size: 13 residues. Germline CDR1 reads SGHVS; CDR2 reads FQNEAQ. The V gene lost 5 bases and the J gene lost 5 bases, with 12 bases spanning the gap. CDR3 amino acids: CASSPPRPETQYF. The DNA for the CDR3 is TGTGCCAGCAGCCCGCCCCGACCGGAGACCCAGTACTTC.

This clonotype came up many times. The rearrangement joins TRBV6-4 to TRBJ1-1; 9 positions match TRBD1. J lost 3 bases, V lost 7 bases, and 15 bases had no gene match. CDR1 is MRHNA, CDR2 SNTAGT, per germline. This CDR3 contains 17 residues. The CDR3 nucleotides read TGTGCCAGCACTCCCAGGGGACAGGGTCTTAAGGACACTGAAGCTTTCTTT. Protein: CASTPRGQGLKDTEAFF.

The table lists this clonotype with many counts. The V gene is TRBV12-3 or TRBV12-4, the J gene TRBJ2-7; 10 nucleotides line up with TRBD2. This CDR3 is 18 amino acids long. V was pared by 5 bases and J by 3 bases, with 16 bases of the junction left unmatched. This CDR3 reads CASSLGAPLAGVSYEQYF. Here the CDR3 DNA reads TGTGCCAGCAGTCTTGGGGCCCCTCTAGCGGGAGTTAGCTACGAGCAGTACTTC.

This clonotype was picked up many times. V is TRBV7-3 and J is TRBJ2-5; the D is unclear. From germline, CDR1 is SGHTA and CDR2 FQGTGA. The CDR3 is 14 residues long. V was cut by 2 bases and J by 3 bases, with 10 bases left in between. In DNA, the CDR3 is TGTGCCAGCAGCTTAGGGCCTTTGGAAGAGACCCAGTACTTC. Its protein is CASSLGPLEETQYF. Full variable domain (remainder filled in from reference TRBV7-3 and TRBJ2-5): GAGVSQTPSNKVTEKGKYVELRCDPISGHTALYWYRQSLGQGPEFLIYFQGTGAADDSGLPNDRFFAVRPEGSVSTLKIQRTERGDSAVYLCASSLGPLEETQYFGPGTRLLVL.

This clonotype was counted at least ten times. The V call is TRBV4-1, the J call TRBJ1-2; the D gene is possibly TRBD1 (5 bases). V lost 4 bases and J 4 bases, leaving 13 bases between the germline ends. Per germline, CDR1 MGHRA and CDR2 YSYEKL. This CDR3 is built from 14 residues. The CDR3, as DNA: TGCGCCAGCAGCCCAGGAGGGGTCGTCTATGGCTACACCTTC. Its protein product is CASSPGGVVYGYTF.

This rearrangement joins TRBV18 to TRBJ2-7, with a possible D match to TRBD2 (5 bases). CDR1 is KGHSH, CDR2 LQKENI, per germline. V was shortened by 2 bases and J by 3 bases, with 11 bases between the two germline ends. This CDR3 is built from 14 residues. The CDR3 loop is CASSPRVRVYEQYF. DNA for the CDR3: TGTGCCAGCTCACCAAGGGTGAGGGTCTACGAGCAGTACTTC.

The gene calls are TRBV6-1 and TRBJ1-1; D ambiguous. V gave up 3 bases and J gave up 2 bases, with 10 bases separating them. CDR3 length equals 14 residues. Germline V CDR1 and CDR2: MNHNS, SASEGT. The CDR3 coding sequence is TGTGCCAGCAGTGAGGCCAGAACCAACACTGAAGCTTTCTTT. As protein: CASSEARTNTEAFF.

The sample holds many counts of this clonotype. The CDR3 DNA reads TGTGCCAGCAGTGTCCAGGGGCTTCCAGCCCAGCATTTT. As protein: CASSVQGLPAQHF. The J gene is TRBJ1-5, the V gene TRBV6-1, with a tentative D call TRBD1 (6 bases). V dropped 4 bases and J dropped 11 bases, with 15 bases sitting between them. The CDR3 has 13 amino acids. Germline V gene data show CDR1 as MNHNS and CDR2 as SASEGT.

This clonotype occurred a few times. This sequence joins TRBV12-3 or TRBV12-4 and TRBJ1-2; TRBD1 matches at 9 bases. V shed 6 bases, J shed 6 bases, and the junction held 17 bases outside the gene matches. The CDR3 has 17 residues. The CDR3 region has the DNA TGTGCCAGCAGGGGTATGCCCTTGGACAGGGGCGACCATGGCTACACCTTC. Protein: CASRGMPLDRGDHGYTF.